This TCR beta chain was identified in a study of T cells in Graves' hyperthyroidism and ophthalmopathy. TCR beta CDR3 sequences were amplified from RNA transcripts. When the TCR CDR3 underwent first-round RT-PCR, the HTBI primer set was used. TCRdb re-called the multiplex PCR reads with MiXCR, one entry per CDR3 protein. This table holds over 350,000 distinct CDR3 sequences, roughly 14% found once. Overall study findings and caveats: Appearing also in blood were most of the thyroid clonotypes expanded above 0.001.

Researchers barred patients who had uncontrolled infection, other autoimmune disease, pregnancy or lactation. Source material for PBMCs was 10 ml fresh peripheral blood. With respect to this clonotype: Its cognate antigen is unknown.

This CDR3 is built from 15 residues. Germline V gene lookup returns CDR1 MNHEY and CDR2 SMNVEV (reference sequence). Trimming took 4 bases from V and 6 from J, leaving 17 bases between them. The sequence came from a man younger than 30 with Graves' ophthalmopathy. The specimen was blood. The chain carries TRBV27 and TRBJ2-3; D is perhaps TRBD1 (6 bases). CDR3 region: CASSSTGPRPDTQYF. CDR3 coding DNA: TGTGCCAGCAGTTCGACAGGCCCGAGACCTGATACGCAGTATTTT.